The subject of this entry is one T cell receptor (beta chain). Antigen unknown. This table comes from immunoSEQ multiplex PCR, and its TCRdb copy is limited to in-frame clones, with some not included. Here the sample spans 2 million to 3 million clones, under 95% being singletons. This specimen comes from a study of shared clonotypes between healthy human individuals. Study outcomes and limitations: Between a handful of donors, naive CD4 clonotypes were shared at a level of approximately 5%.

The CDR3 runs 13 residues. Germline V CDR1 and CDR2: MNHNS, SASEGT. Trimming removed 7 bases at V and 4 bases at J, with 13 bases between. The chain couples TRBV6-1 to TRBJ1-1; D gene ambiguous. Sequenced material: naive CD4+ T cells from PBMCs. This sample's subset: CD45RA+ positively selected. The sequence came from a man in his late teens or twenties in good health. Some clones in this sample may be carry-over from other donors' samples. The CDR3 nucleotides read TGTGCCAGCACTTGGGTAGCCGGCACTGAAGCTTTCTTT. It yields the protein CASTWVAGTEAFF.